Below, 29 T cell receptor beta chains from the same sample are listed, as sequenced in a study of T cell responses to AZD1222 COVID-19 vaccine listed by TCRdb under 2021. In light of the paper, this sample's time point label describes: baseline before first vaccination. Library preparation used the immunoSEQ multiplex PCR assay. Entries here come from immuneACCESS through TCRdb and include only in-frame sequences with V and J called. Some clones fail to appear in such tables; in the studies checked, an unresolved V gene covers under half of the shortfall, and the cause of the remainder is unknown. Within this sample are more than 85,000 clones, with around nine tenths of them counted one time only. The top ten constitute about 9.1% of the sample. Sequences were derived from peripheral blood, sampled on day 0 of AZD1222 vaccination. The receptors stem from an adult in good health.

The chain couples TRBV28 to TRBJ2-7; no clear D. V lost 8 bases, J lost 0 bases, and 14 bases lay in between. Germline CDR1 reads MDHEN; CDR2 reads SYDVKM. The CDR3 loop spans 14 amino acids. CDR3 protein: CASGVLTVSYEQYF. CDR3 nucleotides: TGTGCCAGCGGGGTTTTGACTGTCTCCTACGAGCAGTACTTC.

This chain uses TRBV6-5 with TRBJ2-7; 9 nucleotides match TRBD2. The CDR3 runs to 15 residues. J was trimmed by 2 bases and V by 2 bases; bases with no gene match: 4. Germline assignment: CDR1 MNHEY and CDR2 SVGAGI. The CDR3 nucleotides are TGTGCCAGCAGTTACACGACTAGCGGACCCTACGAGCAGTACTTC. Its protein product is CASSYTTSGPYEQYF.

The gene calls are TRBV28 and TRBJ2-1; D remains ambiguous. Germline loops: CDR1 MDHEN, CDR2 SYDVKM. Trimming pared 7 bases from V and 3 bases from J, leaving 10 bases between. The CDR3 totals 13 residues. CDR3 coding DNA: TGTGCCAGCACACCTGCTAACTACAATGAGCAGTTCTTC. Its protein product is CASTPANYNEQFF.

The chain has TRBV13 and TRBJ1-5; 7 nucleotides align to TRBD1. Trimming took 5 bases from V and 1 from J; bases not matched to a gene: 2. Germline V gives CDR1 PRHDT, CDR2 FYEKMQ (reference sequence). CDR3 length: 14 residues. For the CDR3, the DNA is TGTGCCAGCAGCCCACAGGGGAGCAATCAGCCCCAGCATTTT. Amino acid sequence: CASSPQGSNQPQHF.

This CDR3 is CASSTDRNQPQHF. CDR3 coding DNA: TGTGCCAGCAGCACGGACAGGAATCAGCCCCAGCATTTT. The gene calls are TRBV7-2 and TRBJ1-5; TRBD1 matches 7 bases. Germline V gene data show CDR1 as SGHTA and CDR2 as FQGNSA. The CDR3 totals 13 residues. J was trimmed by 4 bases and V by 5 bases; bases with no gene match: 2.

The chain has TRBV18 and TRBJ2-3; no clear D. This CDR3 region has 12 residues. Germline assignment: CDR1 KGHSH and CDR2 LQKENI. Between the trimmed V and J ends, which lost 0 bases and 8 bases, there was a span of 6 bases. CDR3 sequence: CASSPPLGTQYF. In DNA form, the CDR3 reads TGTGCCAGCTCACCACCGCTTGGTACGCAGTATTTT.

V usage is TRBV25-1 and J usage is TRBJ2-7; 7 positions match TRBD2. CDR1 MGHDK and CDR2 SYGVNS come from the germline V gene. Unmatched junction bases numbered 10, after V lost 5 bases and J lost 6 bases. The CDR3 is made up of 14 amino acids. CDR3 nucleotides: TGTGCCAGCAGTTCCGCGGGAGTACTGGGCGAGCAGTACTTC. Its translation: CASSSAGVLGEQYF.

V and J are TRBV6-2 or TRBV6-3 and TRBJ2-1; 10 nucleotides match TRBD2. J was trimmed by 2 bases and V by 2 bases; bases with no gene match: 12. Germline V gene sequence: CDR1 MNHEY, CDR2 SVGEGT. The CDR3 runs 19 residues. The CDR3 DNA reads TGTGCCAGCAGTTACCCGACTAGCGGGCCTCAAGACACCTACAATGAGCAGTTCTTC. This codes for CASSYPTSGPQDTYNEQFF.

The genes are TRBV21-1 and TRBJ2-7. TRBV21-1 is given as a pseudogene. The CDR3 has 14 residues. CDR3 DNA sequence: TGTGCCAGCGATAGAGGGGCGCCTCACTACGAGCAGTACTTC. Amino acid sequence: CASDRGAPHYEQYF.

The chain's CDR3 is CASSLPGRTLGDTQYF. The CDR3 DNA sequence: TGCGCCAGCAGCTTACCCGGCAGGACTCTCGGAGATACGCAGTATTTT. This chain uses TRBV5-1 with TRBJ2-3, with D possibly TRBD2 on 5 matching bases. There are 16 residues in the CDR3. The germline V gene has CDR1 SGHRS and CDR2 YFSETQ. Trimming left V 2 bases short and J 5 bases short, with 18 bases between.

This chain links TRBV30 with TRBJ2-1; D unresolved. Trimming shortened V by 2 bases and J by 3 bases, and 5 bases separated the two germline ends. The CDR3 extends over 12 amino acids. Per the germline V gene, CDR1 is GTSNPN and CDR2 is SVGIG (reference sequence). The CDR3 region is CAWSTNYNEQFF. The DNA for the CDR3 is TGTGCCTGGAGTACTAACTACAATGAGCAGTTCTTC.

The chain is built from TRBV3-1 (or the pseudogene TRBV3-2) and TRBJ2-1; TRBD2 matches 8 bases. The trim removed 1 base at V and 7 bases at J, leaving 6 bases unmatched. This CDR3 contains 15 residues. Looked up from germline, CDR1 is LGHDT and CDR2 is YNNKEL (reference sequence). This chain's CDR3 is CASSQGGGGRNEQFF. The CDR3 bases are TGTGCCAGCAGCCAAGGCGGTGGCGGGAGGAATGAGCAGTTCTTC.

The V and J genes are TRBV9 and TRBJ2-1, with 9 bases aligning to TRBD2. CDR3 length equals 16 residues. V was pared by 1 base and J by 6 bases, with 8 bases of the junction left unmatched. The germline CDR1 and CDR2 sequences are SGDLS and YYNGEE. Written as DNA, the CDR3 is TGTGCCAGCAGCGTACTAGCGGGACCCACCCTCAATGAGCAGTTCTTC. Its protein is CASSVLAGPTLNEQFF.

This chain links TRBV18 with TRBJ1-2; no clear D. V was cut by 3 bases and J by 4 bases, with 6 bases left in between. The CDR3 sequence is 12 residues long. CDR1 KGHSH and CDR2 LQKENI come from the germline V gene. CDR3 DNA sequence: TGTGCCAGCTCACCGGGGTTCTATGGCTACACCTTC. Protein product: CASSPGFYGYTF. Supplemented by reference TRBV18 and TRBJ1-2, the full variable domain reads NAGVMQNPRHLVRRRGQEARLRCSPMKGHSHVYWYRQLPEEGLKFMVYLQKENIIDESGMPKERFSAEFPKEGPSILRIQQVVRGDSAAYFCASSPGFYGYTFGSGTRLTVV.

The chain carries TRBV7-9 and TRBJ2-7; the D is unclear. Germline V gene sequence: CDR1 SEHNR, CDR2 FQNEAQ (reference sequence). This CDR3 is built from 14 residues. Trimming took 1 base from V and 5 from J, leaving 12 bases between them. In DNA form, the CDR3 reads TGTGCCAGCAGCTTAGTCAGCTCCTTAGACGAGCAGTACTTC. Its translation is CASSLVSSLDEQYF.

The chain links TRBV28 to TRBJ2-3, with 7 nucleotides matching TRBD1. The CDR3 sequence is 16 residues long. Losses at the gene ends were 5 bases for V and 2 bases for J; bases not matched to a gene: 10. Germline V gene sequence: CDR1 MDHEN, CDR2 SYDVKM. The DNA for the CDR3 is TGTGCCAGCAGTCAGACCGGGACAGCCTACACAGATACGCAGTATTTT. As protein: CASSQTGTAYTDTQYF.

The rearrangement links TRBV3-1 (or the pseudogene TRBV3-2) to TRBJ1-6, with TRBD1 matching over 11 bases. The CDR3 has 16 residues. The V segment lost 1 base and the J segment 10 bases; nucleotides outside the gene matches: 6. Germline V lookup: CDR1 LGHDT, CDR2 YNNKEL (reference sequence). The CDR3 DNA follows: TGTGCCAGCAGCCAAGGGGGACAGGGGGTCGGGTCACCCCTCCACTTT. This encodes CASSQGGQGVGSPLHF.

This clone was picked up a small number of times. The V and J genes are TRBV3-1 (or the pseudogene TRBV3-2) and TRBJ1-3; the D gene is possibly TRBD1 (5 bases). CDR1 LGHDT and CDR2 YNNKEL come from the germline V gene (reference sequence). CDR3 size: 17 residues. Between the trimmed V and J ends, which lost 1 base and 0 bases, there was a span of 13 bases. The CDR3 reads CASSQVRVGSSGNTIYF. CDR3 DNA: TGTGCCAGCAGCCAAGTCAGGGTGGGAAGCTCTGGAAACACCATATATTTT.

This clone came up a few times. V and J are TRBV7-2 and TRBJ2-6; D call uncertain. Trimming took off 4 bases at V and 4 bases at J, with 11 bases between the two ends. This CDR3 has 15 residues. Germline V CDR1 and CDR2: SGHTA, FQGNSA. The CDR3 sequence: CASSSRKAGANVLTF. The DNA for the CDR3 is TGTGCCAGCAGCTCGCGGAAAGCCGGGGCCAACGTCCTGACTTTC.

In this sample, this clone turned up once. The chain carries TRBV28 and TRBJ1-5, with a tentative D call TRBD1 (6 bases). The CDR3 spans 12 residues. The germline CDR1 and CDR2 sequences are MDHEN and SYDVKM. Trimming shortened V by 7 bases and J by 4 bases, and 8 bases separated the two germline ends. CDR3 coding DNA: TGTGCCAGCATGGGGGCTAATCAGCCCCAGCATTTT. Translating it yields CASMGANQPQHF.

This chain connects TRBV15 to TRBJ2-3, with 11 nucleotides matching TRBD2. Trimming cost V 0 bases and J 2 bases; bases outside gene matches: 16. Germline lookup yields CDR1 LNHNV and CDR2 YYDKDF (reference sequence). The CDR3 covers 21 residues. The CDR3 region is CATSRDLGALAGGTHTDTQYF. CDR3 sequence (DNA): TGTGCCACCAGCAGAGATCTAGGGGCGCTAGCGGGAGGAACCCACACAGATACGCAGTATTTT.

The chain has TRBV20-1 and TRBJ1-1; unclear D gene. Germline V gene lookup returns CDR1 DFQATT and CDR2 SNEGSKA (reference sequence). V was shortened by 5 bases and J by 8 bases, with 12 bases between the two germline ends. The CDR3 totals 11 residues. The DNA of the CDR3 is TGCAGTGCTTCACCGGGTCTGGAAGCTTTCTTT. Protein sequence: CSASPGLEAFF.

The chain recombines TRBV21-1 with TRBJ1-5. TRBV21-1 is flagged as a pseudogene. This CDR3 has 16 amino acids. CDR3 in amino acids: CASSKPGPLLNQPQHF. The CDR3 DNA is TGTGCCAGCAGCAAACCGGGACCACTCCTGAATCAGCCCCAGCATTTT.

The chain employs TRBV18 and TRBJ1-2; perhaps TRBD1 as D (6 bases). In germline, CDR1 is KGHSH, CDR2 LQKENI. This CDR3 has 14 residues. The ends were cut back, 0 bases at V and 6 bases at J, with 11 bases in the middle. CDR3 nucleotide sequence: TGTGCCAGCTCACCACCGGGGGCGCGGGATGGCTACACCTTC. It translates to CASSPPGARDGYTF. The variable domain in full, completed from reference TRBV18 and TRBJ1-2, reads NAGVMQNPRHLVRRRGQEARLRCSPMKGHSHVYWYRQLPEEGLKFMVYLQKENIIDESGMPKERFSAEFPKEGPSILRIQQVVRGDSAAYFCASSPPGARDGYTFGSGTRLTVV.

This chain uses TRBV3-1 (or the pseudogene TRBV3-2) with TRBJ2-3; tentative D call: TRBD1 (6 bases). The V and J ends lost 1 base and 2 bases respectively, with 7 bases between them. This CDR3 region has 14 residues. Germline CDR1 is LGHDT and CDR2 is YNNKEL (reference sequence). CDR3 sequence: CASSQGQDTDTQYF. Here the CDR3 DNA reads TGTGCCAGCAGCCAAGGACAGGACACAGATACGCAGTATTTT.

The CDR3 DNA reads as TGTGCCAGCAGCTTTCGCGGGTCGGTCTACAATGAGCAGTTCTTC. Translated: CASSFRGSVYNEQFF. The chain carries TRBV11-1 and TRBJ2-1, with a possible D match to TRBD2 (5 bases). The CDR3 consists of 15 residues. In germline, CDR1 is SGHAT, CDR2 FQDESV (reference sequence). Deletions cut 3 bases from V and 3 bases from J, with 12 bases between.

The gene calls are TRBV24-1 and TRBJ1-3; 9 bases match TRBD1. The CDR3 length is 15 residues. Germline CDR1 reads KGHDR; CDR2 reads SFDVKD. Trimming cost V 4 bases and J 3 bases; bases outside gene matches: 3. CDR3 protein: CATSDGQGFGNTIYF. CDR3 nucleotide sequence: TGTGCCACCAGTGACGGACAGGGGTTTGGAAACACCATATATTTT.

V is TRBV19 and J is TRBJ2-3, with D unresolved. V was trimmed by 3 bases and J by 5 bases, leaving 15 bases between them. The CDR3 totals 15 residues. The germline V gene has CDR1 LNHDA and CDR2 SQIVND (reference sequence). CDR3 residues: CASSIMGSAVDTQYF. Here the CDR3 DNA reads TGTGCCAGTAGTATCATGGGCAGTGCGGTAGATACGCAGTATTTT. Combining the CDR3 with reference TRBV19 and TRBJ2-3 gives the whole variable domain DGGITQSPKYLFRKEGQNVTLSCEQNLNHDAMYWYRQDPGQGLRLIYYSQIVNDFQKGDIAEGYSVSREKKESFPLTVTSAQKNPTAFYLCASSIMGSAVDTQYFGPGTRLTVL.

The rearrangement joins TRBV24-1 to TRBJ2-1; D remains unclear. V was shortened by 3 bases and J by 10 bases, with 12 bases between the two germline ends. CDR1 and CDR2 from the germline V gene are KGHDR and SFDVKD. This CDR3 contains 13 residues. This CDR3 reads CATSDPLTIEQFF. The CDR3 DNA follows: TGTGCCACCAGTGATCCGCTTACCATAGAGCAGTTCTTC.